In its sample, the clone carrying this T cell receptor (beta chain) was seen once. Antigen: not known. Trimming removed 5 bases from V and 8 bases from J; junction bases left unmatched: 5. The CDR3 is made up of 13 amino acids. The germline V gene has CDR1 MNHEY and CDR2 SVGAGI. These data are taken from a study of shared clonotypes between healthy human individuals. Whole-study results and caveats: How much donors shared clonotypes was expected to be affected by sequencing depth.

Naive CD8 cells were CD45RO-negative, positively selected for CCR7, excluding terminally differentiated effector memory CD45RA+ cells. The assay ran at deep level. Produced via immunoSEQ multiplex PCR; TCRdb's table is partial and in-frame only. The table shows over 2 million clones, with just under 95% occurring only once. Sequencing was carried out using naive CD8+ T cells sorted from blood. The clonotype originates from a man aged 18 to 30 in good health. The chain is built from TRBV6-5 and TRBJ1-4; the match to TRBD1 covers 7 bases. The chain's CDR3 is CASSGTVGEKLFF. The CDR3 nucleotides are TGTGCCAGCAGTGGGACAGTTGGGGAAAAACTGTTTTTT.